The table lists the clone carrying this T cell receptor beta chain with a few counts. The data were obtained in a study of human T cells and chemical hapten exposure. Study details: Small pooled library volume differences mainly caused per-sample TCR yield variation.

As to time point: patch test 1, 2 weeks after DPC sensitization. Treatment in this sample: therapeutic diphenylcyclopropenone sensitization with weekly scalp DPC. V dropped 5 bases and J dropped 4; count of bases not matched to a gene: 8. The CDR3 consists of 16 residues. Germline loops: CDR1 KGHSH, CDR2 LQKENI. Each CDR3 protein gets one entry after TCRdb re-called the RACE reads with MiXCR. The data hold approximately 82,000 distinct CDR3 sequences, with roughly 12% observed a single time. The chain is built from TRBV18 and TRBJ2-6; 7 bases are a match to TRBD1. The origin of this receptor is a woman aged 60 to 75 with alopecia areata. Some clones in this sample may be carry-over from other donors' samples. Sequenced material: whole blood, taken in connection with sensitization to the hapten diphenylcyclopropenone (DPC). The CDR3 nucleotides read TGTGCCAGCTCAACAAACAGGGGCGGAGGGGCCAACGTCCTGACTTTC. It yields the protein CASSTNRGGGANVLTF.